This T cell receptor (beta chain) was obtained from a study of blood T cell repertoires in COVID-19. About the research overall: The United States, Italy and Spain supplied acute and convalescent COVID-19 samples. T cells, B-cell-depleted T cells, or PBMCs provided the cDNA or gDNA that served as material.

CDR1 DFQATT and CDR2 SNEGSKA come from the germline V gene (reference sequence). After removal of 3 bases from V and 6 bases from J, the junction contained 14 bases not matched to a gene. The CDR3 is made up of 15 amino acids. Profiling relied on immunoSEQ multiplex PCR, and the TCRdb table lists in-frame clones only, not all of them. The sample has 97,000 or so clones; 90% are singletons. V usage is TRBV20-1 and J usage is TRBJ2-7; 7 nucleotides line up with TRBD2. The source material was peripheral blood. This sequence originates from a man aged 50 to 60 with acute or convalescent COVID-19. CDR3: CSASRSGEGLVEQYF. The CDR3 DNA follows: TGCAGTGCTAGTAGGTCGGGGGAGGGCCTCGTCGAGCAGTACTTC.